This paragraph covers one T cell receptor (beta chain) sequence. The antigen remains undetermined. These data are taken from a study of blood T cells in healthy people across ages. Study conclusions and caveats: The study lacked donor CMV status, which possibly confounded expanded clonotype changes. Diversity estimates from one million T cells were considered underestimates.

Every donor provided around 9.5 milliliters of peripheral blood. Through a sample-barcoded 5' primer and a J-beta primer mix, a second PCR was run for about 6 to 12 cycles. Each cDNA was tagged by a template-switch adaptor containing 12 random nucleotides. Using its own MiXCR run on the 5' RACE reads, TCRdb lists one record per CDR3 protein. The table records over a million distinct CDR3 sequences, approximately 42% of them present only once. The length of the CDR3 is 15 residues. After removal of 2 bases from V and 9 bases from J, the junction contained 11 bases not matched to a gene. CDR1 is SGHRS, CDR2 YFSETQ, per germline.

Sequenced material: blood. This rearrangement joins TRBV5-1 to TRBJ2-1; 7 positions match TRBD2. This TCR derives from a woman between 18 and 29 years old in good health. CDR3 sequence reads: CASSLAGSGSGEQFF. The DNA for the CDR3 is TGCGCCAGCAGCTTAGCGGGGTCCGGGAGTGGTGAGCAGTTCTTC. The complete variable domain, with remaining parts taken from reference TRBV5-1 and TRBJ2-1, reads KAGVTQTPRYLIKTRGQQVTLSCSPISGHRSVSWYQQTPGQGLQFLFEYFSETQRNKGNFPGRFSGRQFSNSRSEMNVSTLELGDSALYLCASSLAGSGSGEQFFGPGTRLTVL.